The 28 T cell receptor beta chains below all came from one sample that was sequenced in a study of T cells in Graves' hyperthyroidism and ophthalmopathy. RNA transcripts gave rise to amplified TCR beta CDR3 regions. The primer set for the first-round RT-PCR of the TCR CDR3 was HTBI. Each CDR3 protein is one row after TCRdb ran MiXCR on the multiplex PCR reads. The table includes a few hundred thousand distinct CDR3 sequences, approximately 15% detected once. The sample comprised blood. Every receptor here comes from a woman under 30 with Graves' hyperthyroidism.

The J gene is TRBJ2-1, the V gene TRBV29-1; D ambiguous. Germline V gene sequence: CDR1 SQVTM, CDR2 ANQGSEA. CDR3 size: 14 residues. The V and J ends lost 1 base and 5 bases respectively, with 12 bases between them. CDR3 sequence reads: CSVEVQSNHNEQFF. In DNA form, the CDR3 reads TGCAGCGTTGAAGTACAGAGCAATCACAATGAGCAGTTCTTC.

This clonotype was counted at least ten times. This sequence joins TRBV27 and TRBJ1-1; perhaps TRBD1 as D (6 bases). The CDR3 has 14 residues. CDR1 is MNHEY and CDR2 is SMNVEV in the germline V gene (reference sequence). Trimming took 4 bases from V and 1 from J, leaving 10 bases between them. The CDR3 DNA is TGTGCCAGCAGTTGGGGGCCTTCGAACACTGAAGCTTTCTTT. It specifies CASSWGPSNTEAFF.

The gene calls are TRBV9 and TRBJ2-1; 7 bases are shared with TRBD1. V lost 3 bases, J lost 5 bases, and 8 bases stayed unmatched. CDR1 is SGDLS, CDR2 YYNGEE, per germline. CDR3 size: 15 residues. The CDR3 DNA reads TGTGCCAGCAGCGAAGCCGGGACAGAAGACAATGAGCAGTTCTTC. Its protein product is CASSEAGTEDNEQFF.

There are many counts of this clonotype. This chain joins TRBV20-1 and TRBJ2-1; D might be TRBD1 (5 bases). This CDR3 comprises 14 residues. Germline V gene sequence: CDR1 DFQATT, CDR2 SNEGSKA (reference sequence). V lost 4 bases and J 6 bases, leaving 16 bases between the germline ends. The CDR3 DNA sequence: TGCAGTGCTATTCCCCTACAGGCAGCCAATGAGCAGTTCTTC. Translating it yields CSAIPLQAANEQFF.

In its sample, this clonotype was seen a few times. This chain connects TRBV4-2 to TRBJ2-7; D is unclear. This CDR3 spans 16 amino acids. Germline CDR1 and CDR2: LGHNA and YNFKEQ. The ends were cut back, 3 bases at V and 5 bases at J, with 20 bases in the middle. The CDR3 sequence is CASSQLLEDFPHEQYF. CDR3 in DNA: TGTGCCAGCAGCCAGCTCCTAGAGGATTTCCCCCACGAGCAGTACTTC.

V usage is TRBV3-1 and J usage is TRBJ2-1; TRBD2 agrees at 12 bases. CDR3 size: 15 residues. Trimming at V came to 4 bases and at J to 9 bases, leaving 7 bases not matched to a gene. CDR1 LGHDT and CDR2 YNNKEL come from the germline V gene (reference sequence). CDR3 sequence: CASSPPSGRAGEQFF. The CDR3 DNA follows: TGTGCCAGCAGCCCTCCTAGCGGGAGGGCGGGTGAGCAGTTCTTC.

This clonotype was counted ten times or more. This chain joins TRBV24-1 and TRBJ2-1; D could derive from TRBD1 or TRBD2 (6 bases each). Deletions cut 7 bases from V and 4 bases from J, with 10 bases between. Germline-derived CDR1 and CDR2 are KGHDR and SFDVKD. CDR3 length: 13 residues. The CDR3 here is CATSGGRYNEQFF. The CDR3 coding sequence is TGTGCCACCAGCGGGGGCAGATACAATGAGCAGTTCTTC.

The table lists this clonotype with many counts. The V gene is TRBV20-1, the J gene TRBJ2-3, with D possibly matching TRBD2 (5 bases). The V gene lost 4 bases and the J gene lost 4 bases, with 12 bases spanning the gap. This CDR3 has 13 amino acids. CDR1 and CDR2 (germline): DFQATT, SNEGSKA (reference sequence). DNA of the CDR3: TGCAGTGCTATGAATGGGGAGTCAGATACGCAGTATTTT. It yields the protein CSAMNGESDTQYF.

For this clonotype: This may be a read error: a much more frequent sequence differs by one nucleotide. This likely comes from a read error, as the CDR3 has no conserved phenylalanine or tryptophan at its end. This sequence joins TRBV5-1 and TRBJ2-3; 9 bases are shared with TRBD2. V gave up 2 bases and J gave up 0 bases; unmatched junction bases: 4. Germline values: CDR1 SGHRS, CDR2 YFSETQ. The CDR3 is 16 amino acids. Here the CDR3 DNA reads TGCGCCAGCAGCTTTAGCGGGGGTTCTAGCACAGATACGCAGTATTCT. This encodes CASSFSGGSSTDTQYS.

This clonotype was recorded many times. The chain is built from TRBV29-1 and TRBJ1-1; tentative D call: TRBD1 (6 bases). The germline CDR1 and CDR2 sequences are SQVTM and ANQGSEA. The CDR3 sequence is 13 residues long. Here the CDR3 reads CNVQGRVSTEAFF. DNA of the CDR3: TGCAACGTACAGGGCAGGGTTTCCACTGAAGCTTTCTTT. The complete variable domain, with remaining parts taken from reference TRBV29-1 and TRBJ1-1, reads SAVISQKPSRDICQRGTSLTIQCQVDSQVTMMFWYRQQPGQSLTLIATANQGSEATYESGFVIDKFPISRPNLTFSTLTVSNMSPEDSSIYLCNVQGRVSTEAFFGQGTRLTVV.

This clonotype was detected ten times or more. The chain carries TRBV18 and TRBJ1-1; the D gene is possibly TRBD1 (5 bases). CDR3 length equals 16 residues. Germline values: CDR1 KGHSH, CDR2 LQKENI. The V end was cut by 0 bases, the J end by 0 bases, with 11 bases between. In DNA form, the CDR3 reads TGTGCCAGCTCACCACCATCAGGGTTCGTGAACACTGAAGCTTTCTTT. Its translation is CASSPPSGFVNTEAFF.

This clonotype has just one count. The J gene is TRBJ1-5, the V gene TRBV12-3 or TRBV12-4; D not certain. There are 15 residues in the CDR3. V lost 5 bases to trimming and J lost 1 base, with 12 bases between them. As DNA, the CDR3 is TGTGCCAGCAGTCCTCAGGTGATGAGCAATCAGCCCCAGCATTTT. The encoded protein is CASSPQVMSNQPQHF.

This clonotype came up a few times. This sequence joins TRBV5-1 and TRBJ2-2, with 14 positions matching TRBD2. The CDR3 runs to 19 residues. The ends lost 7 bases at V and 3 bases at J; junction bases unmatched: 14. The germline gives CDR1 SGHRS, CDR2 YFSETQ. The CDR3 region is CASRAYRLAGGMDTGELFF. The DNA of the CDR3 is TGCGCCAGCCGAGCTTATAGACTAGCGGGAGGGATGGACACCGGGGAGCTGTTTTTT.

This clonotype was counted many times. This chain uses TRBV6-2 or TRBV6-3 with TRBJ2-7; D is possibly TRBD1 or TRBD2 (5 bases each). The germline V gene encodes CDR1 MNHEY and CDR2 SVGEGT. The V and J ends lost 0 bases and 0 bases respectively, with 12 bases between them. This CDR3 is built from 16 residues. The CDR3 sequence: CASSYSLGVSSYEQYF. In DNA, the CDR3 is TGTGCCAGCAGTTACTCATTGGGGGTGAGCTCCTACGAGCAGTACTTC.

This clonotype was seen many times. The rearrangement uses TRBV6-1 and TRBJ2-5; TRBD2 agrees at 7 bases. The CDR3 sequence is 17 residues long. V gave up 5 bases and J gave up 2 bases; unmatched junction bases: 14. CDR1 and CDR2 from the germline V gene are MNHNS and SASEGT. CDR3 in DNA: TGTGCCAGCAGTATGGGACCTCACCGGGACTATCAAGAGACCCAGTACTTC. It is translated as CASSMGPHRDYQETQYF.

This clonotype was observed at least ten times. This rearrangement joins TRBV20-1 to TRBJ1-6; TRBD1 might be the D (5 bases). V dropped 0 bases and J dropped 10 bases, with 16 bases sitting between them. CDR3 length equals 15 residues. The germline V gene encodes CDR1 DFQATT and CDR2 SNEGSKA (reference sequence). The CDR3, as DNA: TGCAGTGCTAGAGATGGCAGGGCGCGGGGATCACCCCTCCACTTT. It is translated as CSARDGRARGSPLHF.

The sample holds many counts of this clonotype. The chain is built from TRBV28 and TRBJ2-1; maybe TRBD2 (6 bases). The CDR3 spans 16 residues. Trimming cost V 6 bases and J 2 bases, with 17 bases left between them. Germline V CDR1 and CDR2: MDHEN, SYDVKM. The CDR3 DNA reads as TGTGCCAGCAGCCTGCCCCGGGAGCCAACCTACAATGAGCAGTTCTTC. Its protein is CASSLPREPTYNEQFF.

Notes on this clonotype: Being one base from a much bigger clone, this may be a read error. V is TRBV12-3 or TRBV12-4 and J is TRBJ1-5; 9 positions agree with TRBD1. There are 16 residues in the CDR3. The CDR3 sequence: CASSFGTGGKNQLQHF. The CDR3 nucleotides read TGTGCCAGCAGTTTTGGAACAGGGGGCAAGAATCAGCTCCAGCATTTT.

The chain couples TRBV10-3 to TRBJ1-1; no clear D. CDR1 and CDR2 from the germline V gene are ENHRY and SYGVKD. The CDR3 has 11 amino acids. Between the trimmed V and J ends, which lost 6 bases and 5 bases, there was a span of 7 bases. CDR3: CAISFGTEAFF. DNA of the CDR3: TGTGCCATCAGCTTTGGGACTGAAGCTTTCTTT.

This clonotype was found many times. It may be a read error: a sequence one base away is much more abundant. This chain links TRBV27 with TRBJ2-7; D unresolved. Between the trimmed V and J ends, which lost 6 bases and 2 bases, there was a span of 5 bases. The CDR3 is 11 residues long. Germline CDR1 MNHEY, CDR2 SMNVEV (reference sequence). CDR3 bases: TGTGCCAGCAGCCACGCCTACGAGCAGTACTTC. Its translation is CASSHAYEQYF.

The chain has TRBV29-1 and TRBJ1-1; D remains ambiguous. Per the germline V gene, CDR1 is SQVTM and CDR2 is ANQGSEA. V lost 2 bases and J 3 bases, leaving 13 bases between the germline ends. This CDR3 comprises 14 residues. The CDR3 spells CSVEKPGVDTEAFF. The CDR3 coding sequence is TGCAGCGTTGAAAAACCCGGGGTGGACACTGAAGCTTTCTTT.

The chain employs TRBV10-3 and TRBJ1-1; 9 bases are a match to TRBD1. CDR3 length: 15 residues. CDR1 and CDR2 from the germline V gene are ENHRY and SYGVKD. Losses at the gene ends were 3 bases for V and 3 bases for J; bases not matched to a gene: 5. CDR3: CAISEIQGAYTEAFF. The CDR3 DNA reads as TGTGCCATCAGTGAAATACAGGGGGCCTACACTGAAGCTTTCTTT.

The rearrangement links TRBV4-1 to TRBJ2-4, with 9 bases lining up with TRBD1. The germline V gene encodes CDR1 MGHRA and CDR2 YSYEKL. The CDR3 totals 17 residues. V shed 1 base, J shed 4 bases, and the junction held 8 bases outside the gene matches. The CDR3 DNA reads TGCGCCAGCAGCCAAGGGGACCGGACAGGGGTTAAAAACATTCAGTACTTC. Amino acid sequence: CASSQGDRTGVKNIQYF.

The V and J genes are TRBV9 and TRBJ2-1; 10 nucleotides match TRBD2. Germline assignment: CDR1 SGDLS and CDR2 YYNGEE. Unmatched junction bases numbered 3, after V lost 2 bases and J lost 4 bases. The CDR3 runs to 15 residues. The DNA of the CDR3 is TGTGCCAGCAGCGTCGGGACTAGCGCATACAATGAGCAGTTCTTC. Translated: CASSVGTSAYNEQFF.

The chain is built from TRBV7-6 and TRBJ1-6; TRBD1 matches 7 bases. The CDR3 length is 14 residues. From germline, CDR1 is SGHVS and CDR2 FNYEAQ. V gave up 3 bases and J gave up 6 bases; unmatched junction bases: 2. In DNA, the CDR3 is TGTGCCAGCAGCTTTGGGGACAGTAATTCACCCCTCCACTTT. Amino acid sequence: CASSFGDSNSPLHF.

This clonotype was seen repeatedly, ten times or more. The rearrangement links TRBV18 to TRBJ2-4; D unclear. Trimming cost V 2 bases and J 0 bases, with 11 bases left between them. The CDR3 has 16 amino acids. CDR1 KGHSH and CDR2 LQKENI come from the germline V gene. This CDR3 reads CASSPMALGAKNIQYF. CDR3 bases: TGTGCCAGCTCACCAATGGCCCTCGGAGCCAAAAACATTCAGTACTTC.

There are many counts of this clonotype. The J gene is TRBJ2-2, the V gene TRBV6-6; D not resolved. This CDR3 is 17 amino acids long. Trimming removed 0 bases from V and 0 bases from J, with 11 bases in between. Germline V gives CDR1 MNHNY, CDR2 SVGAGI (reference sequence). This chain's CDR3 is CASSYSVGRTNTGELFF. In DNA form, the CDR3 reads TGTGCCAGCAGTTACTCGGTCGGCCGGACGAACACCGGGGAGCTGTTTTTT.

This clonotype was recorded many times. CDR3 loop: CASSLGTGGASGGELFF. DNA of the CDR3: TGCGCCAGCAGCTTAGGGACAGGGGGCGCTTCAGGCGGGGAGCTGTTTTTT. The rearrangement joins TRBV5-1 to TRBJ2-2; 12 nucleotides match TRBD1. Losses at the gene ends were 2 bases for V and 7 bases for J; bases not matched to a gene: 9. CDR3 length equals 17 residues. Looked up from germline, CDR1 is SGHRS and CDR2 is YFSETQ.